A single sample gave rise to the 7 T cell receptor beta chains below, sequenced in a study of T cell responses to AZD1222 COVID-19 vaccine. The repertoire was sequenced with immunoSEQ multiplex PCR; TCRdb's copy has only in-frame clones and lacks some. The sample shows under 150,000 clones, 90% of them seen only once. This specimen consisted of peripheral blood, obtained on day 0 of AZD1222 vaccination. The source of these receptors is an adult in good health.

V is TRBV7-3 and J is TRBJ2-2; no definite D call. Trimming removed 5 bases from V and 4 bases from J, with 8 bases in between. The V gene's germline CDR1 is SGHTA and CDR2 FQGTGA. The CDR3 contains 13 residues. Here the CDR3 reads CASSPASTGELFF. The CDR3 region has the DNA TGTGCCAGCAGCCCCGCCAGCACCGGGGAGCTGTTTTTT.

V usage is TRBV5-4 and J usage is TRBJ2-7, with D perhaps TRBD1 (6 bases). The germline gives CDR1 SGHNT, CDR2 YYREEE (reference sequence). The V and J ends lost 0 bases and 4 bases respectively, with 14 bases between them. CDR3 length equals 15 residues. The CDR3: CASSLGGPPVYEQYF. The CDR3 nucleotides are TGTGCCAGCAGCTTGGGGGGGCCCCCGGTGTACGAGCAGTACTTC.

The chain recombines TRBV7-8 with TRBJ1-4, with 9 bases that match TRBD1. V trimming: 5 bases; J trimming: 2 bases; junction bases outside the gene matches: 12. Per the germline V gene, CDR1 is SGHVS and CDR2 is FQNEAQ. This CDR3 is 18 amino acids long. CDR3 protein: CASSLHYRGRLTNEKLFF. CDR3 sequence (DNA): TGTGCCAGCAGCCTACACTACAGGGGGCGCCTCACTAATGAAAAACTGTTTTTT.

The V gene is TRBV30, the J gene TRBJ1-2; no definite D call. Germline loops: CDR1 GTSNPN, CDR2 SVGIG (reference sequence). V gave up 3 bases and J gave up 7 bases, with 18 bases separating them. The CDR3 covers 14 residues. The CDR3 protein is CAWSQDLLSAGYTF. The CDR3 DNA sequence: TGTGCCTGGAGCCAAGACCTCCTTTCAGCTGGCTACACCTTC.

The J gene is TRBJ2-2, the V gene TRBV20-1, with 12 positions matching TRBD2. The CDR3 runs 17 residues. Germline loops: CDR1 DFQATT, CDR2 SNEGSKA (reference sequence). V lost 3 bases, J lost 4 bases, and 9 bases stayed unmatched. CDR3 DNA sequence: TGCAGTGCTAGTTCCGGACTAGCGGGAACAGGCACCGGGGAGCTGTTTTTT. This sequence encodes CSASSGLAGTGTGELFF.

V and J are TRBV7-6 and TRBJ1-6, with TRBD1 identical over 7 bases. Germline V lookup: CDR1 SGHVS, CDR2 FNYEAQ. The CDR3 is made up of 15 amino acids. J gave up 7 bases and V 3 bases, and 6 bases lay outside the gene matches. In nucleotides, the CDR3 is TGTGCCAGCAGCTTGCAGGGGGGTTGGAATTCACCCCTCCACTTT. Protein product: CASSLQGGWNSPLHF. The complete variable domain, with remaining parts taken from reference TRBV7-6 and TRBJ1-6, reads GAGVSQSPRYKVTKRGQDVALRCDPISGHVSLYWYRQALGQGPEFLTYFNYEAQQDKSGLPNDRFSAERPEGSISTLTIQRTEQRDSAMYRCASSLQGGWNSPLHFGNGTRLTVT.

V usage is TRBV19 and J usage is TRBJ2-3; 7 nucleotides align to TRBD2. Looked up from germline, CDR1 is LNHDA and CDR2 is SQIVND (reference sequence). This CDR3 contains 15 residues. V trimming: 3 bases; J trimming: 3 bases; junction bases outside the gene matches: 6. The CDR3 protein is CASSITSADTDTQYF. CDR3 DNA sequence: TGTGCCAGTAGTATTACTAGCGCTGATACAGATACGCAGTATTTT.